These T cell receptor beta chains were read from a single sample in a study of T cell changes during pregnancy in multiple sclerosis. Using immunoSEQ multiplex PCR, the repertoire was profiled, and TCRdb retains in-frame clones only, with some absent. The sample comprises about 56,000 clones, about nine tenths of which are singletons, and around 2.2% rests with the top ten. Sequencing used peripheral blood, obtained in the first trimester of pregnancy. The receptors here all came from a female donor in good health, enrolled as a control in a pregnancy study. The CDR3 runs from the conserved cysteine through the conserved F or W. D genes are given only for firm matches. Size tells how often a clone was seen (once, few, many) or the class of an expanded clone, and some rows leave it out.

clone size: .; D gene: .; J gene: TRBJ2-1; V gene: TRBV9; CDR3 DNA: TGTGCCAGCAGCGTCTTCGCTAGCTCCTACAATGAGCAGTTCTTC; CDR3 protein: CASSVFASSYNEQFF
clone size: .; D gene: .; J gene: TRBJ1-4; V gene: TRBV19; CDR3 DNA: TGTGCCAGTAGTATTCAGGCAACTAATGAAAAACTGTTTTTT; CDR3 protein: CASSIQATNEKLFF
clone size: once; D gene: TRBD1; J gene: TRBJ1-2; V gene: TRBV7-9; CDR3 DNA: TGTGCCAGCAGCTCCCGGGACAGGGATGGCTACACCTTC; CDR3 protein: CASSSRDRDGYTF
clone size: .; D gene: .; J gene: TRBJ1-3; V gene: TRBV7-8; CDR3 DNA: TGTGCCAGCAGCTTAGCGGTGCGTGCATCTGGAAACACCATATATTTT; CDR3 protein: CASSLAVRASGNTIYF
clone size: .; D gene: .; J gene: TRBJ2-1; V gene: TRBV11-3; CDR3 DNA: TGTGCCAGCAGCTTCGACAACTACAATGAGCAGTTCTTC; CDR3 protein: CASSFDNYNEQFF
clone size: .; D gene: TRBD1; J gene: TRBJ1-1; V gene: TRBV27; CDR3 DNA: TGTGCCAGCAGCCCCTTTGCAGGGGGCACTGAAGCTTTCTTT; CDR3 protein: CASSPFAGGTEAFF
clone size: few; D gene: .; J gene: TRBJ1-5; V gene: TRBV11-2; CDR3 DNA: TGTGCCAGCAGCCAGACAGTCAATCAGCCCCAGCATTTT; CDR3 protein: CASSQTVNQPQHF
clone size: .; D gene: TRBD1; J gene: TRBJ1-5; V gene: TRBV28; CDR3 DNA: TGTGCCAGCAAGACAGGGTGGAATCAGCCCCAGCATTTT; CDR3 protein: CASKTGWNQPQHF
clone size: .; D gene: TRBD2; J gene: TRBJ2-3; V gene: TRBV10-2; CDR3 DNA: TGCGCCAGCAGTGAGTACGGGGCGGGAGATCTTTCGGATACGCAGTATTTT; CDR3 protein: CASSEYGAGDLSDTQYF
clone size: .; D gene: TRBD1; J gene: TRBJ1-6; V gene: TRBV5-1; CDR3 DNA: TGCGCCAGCAGCTCGTACAGGGGGGACAATAATTCACCCCTCCACTTT; CDR3 protein: CASSSYRGDNNSPLHF
clone size: .; D gene: .; J gene: TRBJ2-3; V gene: TRBV18; CDR3 DNA: TGTGCCAACGAGGGCAGAACCACAGATACGCAGTATTTT; CDR3 protein: CANEGRTTDTQYF
clone size: once; D gene: .; J gene: TRBJ1-1; V gene: TRBV7-9; CDR3 DNA: TGTGCCAGCAGCTTAGGGGAGGGGATGAGGACTGAAGCTTTCTTT; CDR3 protein: CASSLGEGMRTEAFF
clone size: .; D gene: .; J gene: TRBJ2-6; V gene: TRBV6-1; CDR3 DNA: TGTGCCAGCAACGCGGGAAGCTCTGGGGCCAACGTCCTGACTTTC; CDR3 protein: CASNAGSSGANVLTF
clone size: .; D gene: TRBD2; J gene: TRBJ2-1; V gene: TRBV9; CDR3 DNA: TGTGCCAGCAGCGTTAGCGGGGGGAGCTCCTACAATGAGCAGTTCTTC; CDR3 protein: CASSVSGGSSYNEQFF
clone size: .; D gene: .; J gene: TRBJ2-5; V gene: TRBV11-2; CDR3 DNA: TGTGCCAGCAGCGACAGCTTTTCCAGGGCCCGGGAGTACTTC; CDR3 protein: CASSDSFSRAREYF
clone size: .; D gene: .; J gene: TRBJ2-7; V gene: TRBV9; CDR3 DNA: TGTGCCAGCAGCCCAAGCTGGACTAACGAGCAGTACTTC; CDR3 protein: CASSPSWTNEQYF
clone size: .; D gene: .; J gene: TRBJ1-1; V gene: TRBV28; CDR3 DNA: TGTGCCAGCCGCCCCGGGAAAAAAATGAGGACGAACACTGAAGCTTTCTTT; CDR3 protein: CASRPGKKMRTNTEAFF
clone size: once; D gene: TRBD2; J gene: TRBJ2-4; V gene: TRBV5-6; CDR3 DNA: TGTGCCAGCAGCTTGGCGCCGGGAGGAGCCAAAAACATTCAGTACTTC; CDR3 protein: CASSLAPGGAKNIQYF
clone size: few; D gene: .; J gene: TRBJ2-2; V gene: TRBV2; CDR3 DNA: TGTGCCAGCAGAAAGGGGGGGGCGAACACCGGGGAGCTGTTTTTT; CDR3 protein: CASRKGGANTGELFF
clone size: .; D gene: .; J gene: TRBJ2-1; V gene: TRBV4-2; CDR3 DNA: TGTGCCAGCAGCCAAGCTGCTAGCGAGAATGAGCAGTTCTTC; CDR3 protein: CASSQAASENEQFF
clone size: .; D gene: TRBD2; J gene: TRBJ2-3; V gene: TRBV6-5; CDR3 DNA: TGTGCCAGCAGTTACCGACTAGCGGGAGTGGATACGCAGTATTTT; CDR3 protein: CASSYRLAGVDTQYF
clone size: .; D gene: .; J gene: TRBJ2-7; V gene: TRBV2; CDR3 DNA: TGTGCCAGCATGGCCCTAGCGCTAGGGAACGAGCAGTACTTC; CDR3 protein: CASMALALGNEQYF
clone size: .; D gene: .; J gene: TRBJ2-5; V gene: TRBV6-5; CDR3 DNA: TGTGCCAGCTCACCAGCGGTCGAAGAGACCCAGTACTTC; CDR3 protein: CASSPAVEETQYF
clone size: .; D gene: .; J gene: TRBJ1-5; V gene: TRBV2; CDR3 DNA: TGTGCCAGCAGTGATTTAACAGGGAATCAGCCCCAGCATTTT; CDR3 protein: CASSDLTGNQPQHF
clone size: .; D gene: .; J gene: TRBJ2-6; V gene: TRBV4-1; CDR3 DNA: TGCGCCAGCAGTAAGTTCGGGGGGAGGACAGGGCCAGGGGCCAACGTCCTGACTTTC; CDR3 protein: CASSKFGGRTGPGANVLTF
clone size: .; D gene: .; J gene: TRBJ2-5; V gene: TRBV4-2; CDR3 DNA: TGTGCCAGCAGCCAAGATTTCCTTAGCCTCCAAGAGACCCAGTACTTC; CDR3 protein: CASSQDFLSLQETQYF
clone size: .; D gene: .; J gene: TRBJ1-2; V gene: TRBV29-1; CDR3 DNA: TGCAGCGTTGACGGGTCGGGCTATGGCTACACCTTC; CDR3 protein: CSVDGSGYGYTF
clone size: .; D gene: TRBD1; J gene: TRBJ1-1; V gene: TRBV18; CDR3 DNA: TGTGCCAGCTCATCGACAGGGGGCTCTTCTGAAGCTTTCTTT; CDR3 protein: CASSSTGGSSEAFF
clone size: .; D gene: .; J gene: TRBJ1-6; V gene: TRBV7-3; CDR3 DNA: TGTGCCAGCAGCCCTGGGGGGGGGAGAGGGAATTCACCCCTCCACTTT; CDR3 protein: CASSPGGGRGNSPLHF
clone size: .; D gene: .; J gene: TRBJ2-7; V gene: TRBV4-1; CDR3 DNA: TGCGCCAGCAGCCAAGTGCGGGGTACCTACGAGCAGTACTTC; CDR3 protein: CASSQVRGTYEQYF
clone size: .; D gene: TRBD1; J gene: TRBJ2-7; V gene: TRBV15; CDR3 DNA: TGTGCCACCAGCAGAGATCAGGGGACAGGACGAGTGAGTGAGCAGTACTTC; CDR3 protein: CATSRDQGTGRVSEQYF
clone size: .; D gene: .; J gene: TRBJ1-1; V gene: TRBV28; CDR3 DNA: TGTGCCAGCAAGCTTATGAACACTGAAGCTTTCTTT; CDR3 protein: CASKLMNTEAFF
clone size: .; D gene: TRBD1; J gene: TRBJ2-6; V gene: TRBV5-1; CDR3 DNA: TGCGCCAGCAGCCCGGGACAGGGGGCGGGCGGGGCCAACGTCCTGACTTTC; CDR3 protein: CASSPGQGAGGANVLTF
clone size: .; D gene: .; J gene: TRBJ1-6; V gene: TRBV30; CDR3 DNA: TGTGCCTGGTTTCCCGGGGGATACGATTCACCCCTCCACTTT; CDR3 protein: CAWFPGGYDSPLHF
clone size: .; D gene: .; J gene: TRBJ1-1; V gene: TRBV5-1; CDR3 DNA: TGCGCCAGCAGTAACAGGGATAATAGTGAAGCTTTCTTT; CDR3 protein: CASSNRDNSEAFF
clone size: once; D gene: .; J gene: TRBJ2-6; V gene: TRBV27; CDR3 DNA: TGTGCCAGCAGTTTTTCAGGGGCCAACGTCCTGACTTTC; CDR3 protein: CASSFSGANVLTF
clone size: .; D gene: .; J gene: TRBJ1-2; V gene: TRBV6-6; CDR3 DNA: TGTGCCAGCAGTCCCGGTTCCACGAGCTACACCTTC; CDR3 protein: CASSPGSTSYTF
clone size: .; D gene: TRBD1; J gene: TRBJ1-6; V gene: TRBV5-4; CDR3 DNA: TGTGCCAGCAGCTCCGATACGGACAGGCGTTCACCCCTCCACTTT; CDR3 protein: CASSSDTDRRSPLHF
clone size: .; D gene: .; J gene: TRBJ1-1; V gene: TRBV6-5; CDR3 DNA: TGTGCCAGCAGTTACCTGCTACGGGGCACTGAAGCTTTCTTT; CDR3 protein: CASSYLLRGTEAFF
clone size: few; D gene: .; J gene: TRBJ2-1; V gene: TRBV19; CDR3 DNA: TGTGCCAGTAGTATGGACAGAAGCTCCTACAATGAGCAGTTCTTC; CDR3 protein: CASSMDRSSYNEQFF
clone size: .; D gene: .; J gene: TRBJ2-5; V gene: TRBV18; CDR3 DNA: TGTGCCAGCTCACCACCGGGCTCTGCCCGGGGAGCTACGCCCCAAGAGACCCAGTACTTC; CDR3 protein: CASSPPGSARGATPQETQYF
clone size: once; D gene: .; J gene: TRBJ1-5; V gene: TRBV28; CDR3 DNA: TGTGCCAGCAGTTTTGGCGGAGGTAGACAGCCCCAGCATTTT; CDR3 protein: CASSFGGGRQPQHF
clone size: once; D gene: .; J gene: TRBJ1-4; V gene: TRBV4-2; CDR3 DNA: TGTGCCAGCAGCCAAGGGGGAGGTGAAAAACTGTTTTTT; CDR3 protein: CASSQGGGEKLFF
clone size: few; D gene: TRBD1; J gene: TRBJ1-1; V gene: TRBV5-6; CDR3 DNA: TGTGCCAGCAGCTGGGACAGGGTGAACACTGAAGCTTTCTTT; CDR3 protein: CASSWDRVNTEAFF
clone size: few; D gene: TRBD1; J gene: TRBJ1-1; V gene: TRBV7-9; CDR3 DNA: TGTGCCAGCAGCTTAGCCGACAGGGGGCATGGGGACACTGAAGCTTTCTTT; CDR3 protein: CASSLADRGHGDTEAFF
clone size: .; D gene: TRBD2; J gene: TRBJ2-1; V gene: TRBV7-9; CDR3 DNA: TGTGCCAGCAGCAGGCAACGGGGGGAACGCAATGAGCAGTTCTTC; CDR3 protein: CASSRQRGERNEQFF
clone size: once; D gene: TRBD2; J gene: TRBJ2-1; V gene: TRBV7-2; CDR3 DNA: TGTGCCAGCAGCTCCTACCCTAGCGGGAGGGACGGTGAGCAGTTCTTC; CDR3 protein: CASSSYPSGRDGEQFF
clone size: few; D gene: TRBD1; J gene: TRBJ2-2; V gene: TRBV5-1; CDR3 DNA: TGCGCCAGCAGCTTAGCCGGGACAGTGAACACCGGGGAGCTGTTTTTT; CDR3 protein: CASSLAGTVNTGELFF
clone size: .; D gene: .; J gene: TRBJ1-1; V gene: TRBV2; CDR3 DNA: TGTGCCAGCAGTGAAGCGGAGAAGACGGCTGAAGCTTTCTTT; CDR3 protein: CASSEAEKTAEAFF
clone size: .; D gene: TRBD1; J gene: TRBJ2-1; V gene: TRBV18; CDR3 DNA: TGTGCCAGCTCACATAGGACAGGGTGGGCCGATGAGCAGTTCTTC; CDR3 protein: CASSHRTGWADEQFF
clone size: .; D gene: TRBD2; J gene: TRBJ2-3; V gene: TRBV6-6; CDR3 DNA: TGTGCCAGCAGTTACTTAGCGGGGCCCTACACAGATACGCAGTATTTT; CDR3 protein: CASSYLAGPYTDTQYF
clone size: .; D gene: TRBD2; J gene: TRBJ2-3; V gene: TRBV15; CDR3 DNA: TGTGCCACCGCGAGCGGGAGGAGCACAGATACGCAGTATTTT; CDR3 protein: CATASGRSTDTQYF
clone size: .; D gene: .; J gene: TRBJ1-2; V gene: TRBV7-8; CDR3 DNA: TGTGCCAGCAGCGTACGCGGTGGGGGCTACTATGGCTACACCTTC; CDR3 protein: CASSVRGGGYYGYTF
clone size: .; D gene: TRBD2; J gene: TRBJ2-1; V gene: TRBV5-5; CDR3 DNA: TGTGCCAGCAGCTTGGCCAATCTAGCGGGGGGGATCAATGAGCAGTTCTTC; CDR3 protein: CASSLANLAGGINEQFF
clone size: .; D gene: .; J gene: TRBJ1-1; V gene: TRBV19; CDR3 DNA: TGTGCCAGTAGTAAGGTGGTAAAGGGGCCGGTCGGGGAAGCTTTCTTT; CDR3 protein: CASSKVVKGPVGEAFF
clone size: .; D gene: TRBD1; J gene: TRBJ1-1; V gene: TRBV19; CDR3 DNA: TGTGCCAGTACCCCCAGAACAGGACAGGGAGGGACTGAAGCTTTCTTT; CDR3 protein: CASTPRTGQGGTEAFF
clone size: .; D gene: TRBD1; J gene: TRBJ2-5; V gene: TRBV5-4; CDR3 DNA: TGTGCCAGCAGTCCGGACAGGGGGCGAGAGACCCAGTACTTC; CDR3 protein: CASSPDRGRETQYF
clone size: few; D gene: TRBD1; J gene: TRBJ1-2; V gene: TRBV29-1; CDR3 DNA: TGCAGCGTTCCGGACAGGGAAAATGGCTACACCTTC; CDR3 protein: CSVPDRENGYTF
clone size: .; D gene: .; J gene: TRBJ2-2; V gene: TRBV7-2; CDR3 DNA: TGTGCCAGCAGCGCCGGGGGGCGGAACACCGGGGAGCTGTTTTTT; CDR3 protein: CASSAGGRNTGELFF
clone size: few; D gene: .; J gene: TRBJ2-6; V gene: TRBV4-1; CDR3 DNA: TGCGCCAGCAGCCAACAGGATTCGAGCTCTGGGGCCAACGTCCTGACTTTC; CDR3 protein: CASSQQDSSSGANVLTF